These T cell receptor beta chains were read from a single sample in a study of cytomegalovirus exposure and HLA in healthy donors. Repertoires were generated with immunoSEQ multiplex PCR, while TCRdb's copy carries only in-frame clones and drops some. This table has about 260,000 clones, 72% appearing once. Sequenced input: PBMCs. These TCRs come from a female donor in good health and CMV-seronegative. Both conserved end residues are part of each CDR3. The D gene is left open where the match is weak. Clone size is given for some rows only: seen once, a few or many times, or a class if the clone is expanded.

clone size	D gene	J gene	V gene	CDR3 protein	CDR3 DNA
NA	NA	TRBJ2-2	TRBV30	CAWSVGSTNTGELFF	TGTGCCTGGAGCGTGGGGAGCACGAACACCGGGGAGCTGTTTTTT
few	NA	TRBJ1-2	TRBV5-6	CASSLAGGADYGYTF	TGTGCCAGCAGCTTGGCTGGGGGCGCCGACTATGGCTACACCTTC
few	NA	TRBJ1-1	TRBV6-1	CASSERAAGLEAFF	TGTGCCAGCAGTGAAAGGGCTGCAGGGCTTGAAGCTTTCTTT
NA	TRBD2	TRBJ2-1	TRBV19	CASSQRDGSNEQFF	TGTGCCAGTAGCCAGCGGGACGGGAGCAATGAGCAGTTCTTC
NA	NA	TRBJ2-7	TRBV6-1	CASRVTESYEQYF	TGTGCCAGCAGAGTGACAGAGTCCTACGAGCAGTACTTC
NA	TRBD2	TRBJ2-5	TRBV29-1	CSVEGGLAGRETQYF	TGCAGCGTTGAAGGGGGACTAGCGGGACGGGAGACCCAGTACTTC
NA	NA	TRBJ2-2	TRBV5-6	CASSLETANTGELFF	TGTGCCAGCAGCTTGGAAACGGCGAACACCGGGGAGCTGTTTTTT
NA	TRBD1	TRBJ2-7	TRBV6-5	CASSFRDRGYEQYF	TGTGCCAGCAGTTTCCGGGACAGAGGATACGAGCAGTACTTC
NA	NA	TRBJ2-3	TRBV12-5	CASGLVRSGEGYTDTQYF	TGTGCTAGTGGTTTGGTACGGTCGGGAGAAGGGTACACAGATACGCAGTATTTT
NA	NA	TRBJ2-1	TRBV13	CASSPERSYNEQFF	TGTGCCAGCAGCCCGGAGCGTTCCTACAATGAGCAGTTCTTC
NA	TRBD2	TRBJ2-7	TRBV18	CASSPSSGGSSYEQYF	TGTGCCAGCTCACCATCTAGCGGGGGTAGCTCCTACGAGCAGTACTTC
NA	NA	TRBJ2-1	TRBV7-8	CASSLANGNEQFF	TGTGCCAGCAGCTTAGCGAACGGGAATGAGCAGTTCTTC
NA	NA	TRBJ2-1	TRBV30	CAWSVLRTGLAEQFF	TGTGCCTGGAGTGTACTCCGAACAGGTTTGGCTGAGCAGTTCTTC
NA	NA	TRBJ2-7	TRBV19	CASSIFAGAYEQYF	TGTGCCAGTAGTATATTCGCAGGGGCGTACGAGCAGTACTTC
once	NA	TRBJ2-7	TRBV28	CASSLTGSYEQYF	TGTGCCAGCAGTTTGACGGGTTCCTACGAGCAGTACTTC
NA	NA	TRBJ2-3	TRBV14	CASSRRPGPGGTDTQYF	TGTGCCAGCAGCCGCCGACCGGGACCGGGGGGCACAGATACGCAGTATTTT
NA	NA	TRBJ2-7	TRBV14	CASSQFGSEQYF	TGTGCCAGCAGCCAATTCGGTAGCGAGCAGTACTTC
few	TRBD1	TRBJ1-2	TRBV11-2	CASSQTGINYGYTF	TGTGCCAGCAGCCAGACAGGGATTAACTATGGCTACACCTTC
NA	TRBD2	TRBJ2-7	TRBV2	CASSEREGPYEQYF	TGTGCCAGCAGTGAGCGGGAGGGCCCCTACGAGCAGTACTTC
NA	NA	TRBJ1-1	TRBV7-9	CASSFTLGDGAFF	TGTGCCAGCAGCTTCACCTTGGGAGATGGAGCTTTCTTT
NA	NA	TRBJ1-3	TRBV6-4	CASSPRGRTIYF	TGTGCCAGCAGCCCCCGCGGGAGAACCATATATTTT
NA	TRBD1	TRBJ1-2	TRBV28	CASSTDRGKDGYTF	TGTGCCAGCAGTACGGACAGGGGGAAGGATGGCTACACCTTC
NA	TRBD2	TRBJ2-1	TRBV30	CAWSVLAGGVNEQFF	TGTGCCTGGAGTGTATTGGCGGGAGGGGTCAATGAGCAGTTCTTC
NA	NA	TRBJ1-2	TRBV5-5	CASSFRGHLSDGYTF	TGTGCCAGCAGCTTTAGGGGACACCTGTCCGATGGCTACACCTTC
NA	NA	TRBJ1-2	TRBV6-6	CASSYSKDSNYGYTF	TGTGCCAGCAGTTACTCCAAGGACAGCAACTATGGCTACACCTTC
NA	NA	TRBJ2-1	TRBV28	CATLNVKGTNEQFF	TGTGCCACCCTTAATGTTAAGGGGACTAATGAGCAGTTCTTC
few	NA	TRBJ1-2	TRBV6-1	CASYPGGVVYGYTF	TGTGCCAGTTATCCGGGGGGGGTGGTCTATGGCTACACCTTC
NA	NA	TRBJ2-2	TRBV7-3	CASSLLWRTGELFF	TGTGCCAGCAGCCTCCTGTGGAGGACCGGGGAGCTGTTTTTT
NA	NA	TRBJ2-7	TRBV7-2	CASGDRVAEIYEQYF	TGTGCCAGCGGCGACAGGGTAGCGGAAATCTACGAGCAGTACTTC
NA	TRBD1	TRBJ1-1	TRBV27	CASRGQGNTEAFF	TGTGCCAGCAGGGGACAGGGGAACACTGAAGCTTTCTTT
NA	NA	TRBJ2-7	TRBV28	CASSLRAGSYEQYF	TGTGCCAGCAGTTTGCGGGCGGGCTCCTACGAGCAGTACTTC
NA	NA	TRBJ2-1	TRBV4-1	CASSQSAPSSYNEQFF	TGCGCCAGCAGCCAATCAGCGCCGAGCTCCTACAATGAGCAGTTCTTC
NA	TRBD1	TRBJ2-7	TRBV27	CASSLWTGGYEQYF	TGTGCCAGCAGTCTATGGACAGGGGGCTACGAGCAGTACTTC
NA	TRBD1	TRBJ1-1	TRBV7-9	CASSLDRQGKAFF	TGTGCCAGCAGCTTAGACAGACAGGGAAAAGCTTTCTTT
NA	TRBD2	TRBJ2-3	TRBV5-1	CASSLELAGGWKSTDTQYF	TGCGCCAGCAGCTTGGAGTTAGCGGGAGGTTGGAAGTCCACAGATACGCAGTATTTT
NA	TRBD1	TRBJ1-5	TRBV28	CASKRGALATGRNQPQHF	TGTGCCAGCAAGAGGGGTGCCCTCGCGACAGGGCGAAATCAGCCCCAGCATTTT
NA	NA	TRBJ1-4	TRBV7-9	CASSLETAPNEKLFF	TGTGCCAGCAGCTTAGAGACAGCACCTAATGAAAAACTGTTTTTT
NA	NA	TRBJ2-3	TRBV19	CASSIASLERDTQYF	TGTGCCAGTAGTATAGCGTCCCTGGAGAGAGATACGCAGTATTTT
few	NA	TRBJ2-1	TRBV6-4	CASSDSGEAYNEQFF	TGTGCCAGCAGTGACTCGGGAGAGGCCTACAATGAGCAGTTCTTC
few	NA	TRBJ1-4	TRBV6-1	CASSLDTATNEKLFF	TGTGCCAGCAGTCTGGACACTGCAACTAATGAAAAACTGTTTTTT
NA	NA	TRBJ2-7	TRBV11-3	CASSLGGPPYEQYF	TGTGCCAGCAGCTTAGGCGGTCCACCCTACGAGCAGTACTTC
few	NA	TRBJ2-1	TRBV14	CASSLTTHNEQFF	TGTGCCAGCAGCCTGACTACGCACAATGAGCAGTTCTTC
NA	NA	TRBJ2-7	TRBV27	CASYLTGDGGRALYEQYF	TGTGCCAGCTATTTGACAGGGGACGGCGGGAGAGCCCTCTACGAGCAGTACTTC
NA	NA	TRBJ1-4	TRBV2	CASRASTGWGEKLFF	TGTGCCAGCAGGGCCTCCACAGGCTGGGGTGAAAAACTGTTTTTT
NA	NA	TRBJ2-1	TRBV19	CASSIDLANEQFF	TGTGCCAGTAGTATAGACCTAGCGAATGAGCAGTTCTTC
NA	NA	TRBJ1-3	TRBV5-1	CASSLAGIGNTIYF	TGCGCCAGCAGCTTGGCCGGTATTGGAAACACCATATATTTT
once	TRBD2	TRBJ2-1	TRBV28	CASVSGSKGGEQFF	TGTGCCAGCGTTAGCGGGAGCAAGGGGGGTGAGCAGTTCTTC
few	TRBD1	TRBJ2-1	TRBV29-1	CSVRQGGENEQFF	TGCAGCGTTCGACAGGGGGGGGAGAATGAGCAGTTCTTC
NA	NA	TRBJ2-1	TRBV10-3	CAISLGAGVGNEQFF	TGTGCCATCAGTCTCGGGGCAGGGGTGGGCAATGAGCAGTTCTTC
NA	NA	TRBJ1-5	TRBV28	CASSQTGQKHQPQHF	TGTGCCAGCAGTCAAACGGGACAAAAGCATCAGCCCCAGCATTTT
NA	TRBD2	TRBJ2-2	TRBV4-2	CASSPSGGSTGELFF	TGTGCCAGCAGCCCTAGCGGAGGGAGCACCGGGGAGCTGTTTTTT
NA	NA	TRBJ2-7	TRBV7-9	CASSSSSNPYEQYF	TGTGCCAGCAGCTCCTCTAGTAATCCCTACGAGCAGTACTTC